A selection of T cell receptor beta chains follows, all from one sample in a study of T cell responses to AZD1222 COVID-19 vaccine. TCRdb's copy holds only in-frame clones and misses some; the assay was immunoSEQ multiplex PCR. The table records tens of thousands of clones, around four fifths of them present only once. The starting material was peripheral blood, obtained 28 days after the second dose of the MenACWY control vaccine. These receptors were taken from an adult who received the MenACWY meningococcal vaccine as a control. CDR3s include the opening cysteine and the closing phenylalanine or tryptophan. The D gene is left open where the match is weak. Rows may omit the clone size; those that give it use once, few, many or a size class.

v_gene: TRBV6-5
d_gene: TRBD1
abundance: .
j_gene: TRBJ1-1
CDR3nt: TGTGCCGGCAAAGAGGACAGGGGGCATACTGAAGCTTTCTTT
CDR3aa: CAGKEDRGHTEAFF

v_gene: TRBV3-1/TRBV3-2
d_gene: .
abundance: .
j_gene: TRBJ2-1
CDR3nt: TGTGCCAGCAGCCAAATTGAGAATGAGCAGTTCTTC
CDR3aa: CASSQIENEQFF

v_gene: TRBV4-1
d_gene: TRBD2
abundance: .
j_gene: TRBJ2-1
CDR3nt: TGCGCCAGCAGCCAGGGACTAGCGGGAGGGCCATTGAATGAGCAGTTCTTC
CDR3aa: CASSQGLAGGPLNEQFF

v_gene: TRBV4-1
d_gene: TRBD1
abundance: .
j_gene: TRBJ1-1
CDR3nt: TGCGCCAGCAGCCAAGTAAGCCTATGGGGACAGGCGAACACTGAAGCTTTCTTT
CDR3aa: CASSQVSLWGQANTEAFF

v_gene: TRBV19
d_gene: TRBD1
abundance: .
j_gene: TRBJ1-2
CDR3nt: TGTGCCAGTATCCCGGGACAGGGTAGTGGCTACACCTTC
CDR3aa: CASIPGQGSGYTF

v_gene: TRBV10-3
d_gene: .
abundance: .
j_gene: TRBJ2-2
CDR3nt: TGTGCCATCAGTGAGAGGGGGACAACGAACACCGGGGAGCTGTTTTTT
CDR3aa: CAISERGTTNTGELFF

v_gene: TRBV4-1
d_gene: TRBD1
abundance: once
j_gene: TRBJ1-5
CDR3nt: TGCGCCAGCAGCCAGAGGGGCGACAGGGCTATTCAGCCCCAGCATTTT
CDR3aa: CASSQRGDRAIQPQHF

v_gene: TRBV28
d_gene: TRBD1
abundance: .
j_gene: TRBJ1-1
CDR3nt: TGTGCCAGCAGTTTATGGGAAGGGGGCGCTGCTGAAGCTTTCTTT
CDR3aa: CASSLWEGGAAEAFF

v_gene: TRBV5-1
d_gene: .
abundance: few
j_gene: TRBJ1-1
CDR3nt: TGCGCCAGCAGCTTGGGACCTCAGGTGCAAGCTTTCTTT
CDR3aa: CASSLGPQVQAFF

v_gene: TRBV27
d_gene: .
abundance: .
j_gene: TRBJ2-1
CDR3nt: TGTGCCAGCAGCCGTGCGCCCGGTCACTCCTACAATGAGCAGTTCTTC
CDR3aa: CASSRAPGHSYNEQFF

v_gene: TRBV5-1
d_gene: TRBD1
abundance: .
j_gene: TRBJ1-2
CDR3nt: TGCGCCAGCAGCCCGACAGGGAACTATGGCTACACCTTC
CDR3aa: CASSPTGNYGYTF

v_gene: TRBV5-1
d_gene: .
abundance: few
j_gene: TRBJ1-1
CDR3nt: TGCGCCAGCAGCTTGGTGCTGGGGAACACTGAAGCTTTCTTT
CDR3aa: CASSLVLGNTEAFF

v_gene: TRBV5-1
d_gene: TRBD1
abundance: .
j_gene: TRBJ1-2
CDR3nt: TGCGCCAGCAGCTCCGGACAGGGGGGGAGTGGCTACACCTTC
CDR3aa: CASSSGQGGSGYTF

v_gene: TRBV3-1/TRBV3-2
d_gene: .
abundance: .
j_gene: TRBJ1-1
CDR3nt: TGTGCCAGCAGCGCTCAGGGGAGCACTGAAGCTTTCTTT
CDR3aa: CASSAQGSTEAFF

v_gene: TRBV5-1
d_gene: TRBD1
abundance: .
j_gene: TRBJ1-1
CDR3nt: TGCGCCAGCAGCTCCGGACAGGGGGAGACTGAAGCTTTCTTT
CDR3aa: CASSSGQGETEAFF

v_gene: TRBV10-3
d_gene: .
abundance: .
j_gene: TRBJ1-3
CDR3nt: TGTGCCATCAGTGAGGGTCTAGGGCTAAGCTCTGGAAACACCATATATTTT
CDR3aa: CAISEGLGLSSGNTIYF

v_gene: TRBV5-1
d_gene: .
abundance: .
j_gene: TRBJ2-3
CDR3nt: TGCGCCAGCAGTTCCGGGGGCACAGATACGCAGTATTTT
CDR3aa: CASSSGGTDTQYF

v_gene: TRBV4-2
d_gene: .
abundance: .
j_gene: TRBJ2-6
CDR3nt: TGTGCCAGCAGCCAAGATCCAGCCGGGACAGCTTCTGGAGGGGCGGGGGCCAACGTCCTGACTTTC
CDR3aa: CASSQDPAGTASGGAGANVLTF

v_gene: TRBV7-6
d_gene: .
abundance: .
j_gene: TRBJ1-3
CDR3nt: TGTGCCAGCAGCTACCCGGGACGGAGCTCTGGAAACACCATATATTTT
CDR3aa: CASSYPGRSSGNTIYF

v_gene: TRBV11-2
d_gene: .
abundance: .
j_gene: TRBJ2-1
CDR3nt: TGTGCCAGCAGCCGGGATGGAAGCTCCTACAATGAGCAGTTCTTC
CDR3aa: CASSRDGSSYNEQFF

v_gene: TRBV5-1
d_gene: TRBD2
abundance: .
j_gene: TRBJ2-1
CDR3nt: TGCGCCAGCAGCTTGGTAACTAGCGGGGGATCCTACAATGAGCAGTTCTTC
CDR3aa: CASSLVTSGGSYNEQFF

v_gene: TRBV7-5
d_gene: .
abundance: .
j_gene: TRBJ1-4
CDR3nt: TGTGTCAGAAGCTTAGGTTCCGGTTACCTAACCTTACCGGGGACAGGGGGCGGGGAAAAACTGTTTTTT
CDR3aa: CVRSLGSGYLTLPGTGGGEKLFF

v_gene: TRBV10-2
d_gene: .
abundance: .
j_gene: TRBJ1-5
CDR3nt: TGCGCCAGCAGTGAAGTAGAACGGCCCCAGCATTTT
CDR3aa: CASSEVERPQHF

v_gene: TRBV6-5
d_gene: TRBD1
abundance: .
j_gene: TRBJ1-6
CDR3nt: TGTGCCAGCAAACCCCCGGGACAGGTCGTCTCACCCCTCCACTTT
CDR3aa: CASKPPGQVVSPLHF

v_gene: TRBV7-8
d_gene: .
abundance: .
j_gene: TRBJ2-2
CDR3nt: TGTGCCAGCAGCTTAGTGGCGGGGGCGGACGCAACGAACACCGGGGAGCTGTTTTTT
CDR3aa: CASSLVAGADATNTGELFF

v_gene: TRBV30
d_gene: TRBD1
abundance: .
j_gene: TRBJ1-3
CDR3nt: TGTGCCTGGAGATCCGGGACAGTGGGAAACACCATATATTTT
CDR3aa: CAWRSGTVGNTIYF

v_gene: TRBV2
d_gene: .
abundance: few
j_gene: TRBJ2-1
CDR3nt: TGTGCCAGCTATAAGGAGGTTACCTACAATGAGCAGTTCTTC
CDR3aa: CASYKEVTYNEQFF

v_gene: TRBV6-5
d_gene: .
abundance: .
j_gene: TRBJ1-6
CDR3nt: TGTGCCAGCAGTTACTCCCGGGACACATATAGTCCCCTCCACTTT
CDR3aa: CASSYSRDTYSPLHF

v_gene: TRBV19
d_gene: .
abundance: .
j_gene: TRBJ2-3
CDR3nt: TGTGCCAGTACGGGTCTCGGCGCAGATACGCAGTATTTT
CDR3aa: CASTGLGADTQYF

v_gene: TRBV20-1
d_gene: .
abundance: .
j_gene: TRBJ1-4
CDR3nt: TGCAGTGCTAGAGATCGAGAAAAACTGTTTTTT
CDR3aa: CSARDREKLFF

v_gene: TRBV28
d_gene: .
abundance: .
j_gene: TRBJ1-1
CDR3nt: TGTGCCAGCAAGGGGGGGCAGGGGTACACTGAAGCTTTCTTT
CDR3aa: CASKGGQGYTEAFF

v_gene: TRBV30
d_gene: .
abundance: few
j_gene: TRBJ1-3
CDR3nt: TGTGCCTGGAGTGTAGGCAGAGGCTCTGGAAACACCATATATTTT
CDR3aa: CAWSVGRGSGNTIYF

v_gene: TRBV28
d_gene: TRBD1
abundance: .
j_gene: TRBJ2-1
CDR3nt: TGTGCCAGCAGTTTGACAGGGGTCAATGAGCAGTTCTTC
CDR3aa: CASSLTGVNEQFF

v_gene: TRBV19
d_gene: TRBD2
abundance: .
j_gene: TRBJ2-1
CDR3nt: TGTGCCAGTAGTATACGCGGGCTAGCGGGCCTTAATGAGCAGTTCTTC
CDR3aa: CASSIRGLAGLNEQFF

v_gene: TRBV4-1
d_gene: .
abundance: .
j_gene: TRBJ1-1
CDR3nt: TGCGCCAGCAGCCAAGTCCTCGGTAGGGTAGACGACACTGAAGCTTTCTTT
CDR3aa: CASSQVLGRVDDTEAFF

v_gene: TRBV2
d_gene: .
abundance: .
j_gene: TRBJ2-2
CDR3nt: TGTGCAGGAAGGCGTAAGGGTTCGGGAAACACCGGGGAGCTGTTTTTT
CDR3aa: CAGRRKGSGNTGELFF

v_gene: TRBV14
d_gene: TRBD1
abundance: .
j_gene: TRBJ2-3
CDR3nt: TGTGCCAGCAGCCAAGCGGACAGGGGAGGTACAGATACGCAGTATTTT
CDR3aa: CASSQADRGGTDTQYF

v_gene: TRBV30
d_gene: .
abundance: once
j_gene: TRBJ1-3
CDR3nt: TGTGCCTGGAGTGTCGGCTGGCTCTCTGGAAACACCATATATTTT
CDR3aa: CAWSVGWLSGNTIYF

v_gene: TRBV6-5
d_gene: .
abundance: .
j_gene: TRBJ1-4
CDR3nt: TGTGCCAGCCAAGGAATAGGAACTAATGAAAAACTGTTTTTT
CDR3aa: CASQGIGTNEKLFF

v_gene: TRBV6-4
d_gene: .
abundance: .
j_gene: TRBJ2-3
CDR3nt: TGTGCCAGCAGTGCCAACCCCGGGACTCCCACAGATACGCAGTATTTT
CDR3aa: CASSANPGTPTDTQYF